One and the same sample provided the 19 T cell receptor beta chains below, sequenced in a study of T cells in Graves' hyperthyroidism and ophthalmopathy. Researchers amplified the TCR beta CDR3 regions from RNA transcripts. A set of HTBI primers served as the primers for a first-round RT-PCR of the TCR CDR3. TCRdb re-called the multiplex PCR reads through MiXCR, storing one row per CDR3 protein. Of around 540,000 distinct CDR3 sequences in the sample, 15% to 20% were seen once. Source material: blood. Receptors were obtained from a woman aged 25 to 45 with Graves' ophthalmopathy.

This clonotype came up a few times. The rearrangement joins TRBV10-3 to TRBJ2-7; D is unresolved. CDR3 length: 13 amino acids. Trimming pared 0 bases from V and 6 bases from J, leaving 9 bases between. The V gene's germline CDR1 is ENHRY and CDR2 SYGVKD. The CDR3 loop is CAISESELGEQYF. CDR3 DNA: TGTGCCATCAGTGAGTCTGAGCTGGGCGAGCAGTACTTC.

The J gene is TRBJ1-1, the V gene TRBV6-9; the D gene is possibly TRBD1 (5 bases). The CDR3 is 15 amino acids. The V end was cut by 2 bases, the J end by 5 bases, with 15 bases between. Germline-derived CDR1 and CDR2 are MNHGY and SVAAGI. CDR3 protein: CASSYITGVGTEAFF. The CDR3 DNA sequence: TGTGCCAGCAGTTATATAACGGGGGTTGGGACTGAAGCTTTCTTT.

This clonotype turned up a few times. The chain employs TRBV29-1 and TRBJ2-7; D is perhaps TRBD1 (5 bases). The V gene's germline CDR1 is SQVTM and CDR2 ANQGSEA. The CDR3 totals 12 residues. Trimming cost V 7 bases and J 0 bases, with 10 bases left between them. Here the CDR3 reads CSAEDNSYEQYF. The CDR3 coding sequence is TGCAGCGCTGAGGACAACTCCTACGAGCAGTACTTC.

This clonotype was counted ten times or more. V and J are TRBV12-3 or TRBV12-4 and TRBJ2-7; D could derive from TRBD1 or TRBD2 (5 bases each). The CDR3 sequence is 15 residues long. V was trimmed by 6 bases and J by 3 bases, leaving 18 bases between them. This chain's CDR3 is CASSRSGTGHYEQYF. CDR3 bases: TGTGCCAGCAGCCGTTCGGGGACCGGGCACTACGAGCAGTACTTC.

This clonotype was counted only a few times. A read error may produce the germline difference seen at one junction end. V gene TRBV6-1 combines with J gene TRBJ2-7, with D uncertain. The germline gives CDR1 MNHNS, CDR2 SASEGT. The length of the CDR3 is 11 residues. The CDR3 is CASTEFPKQYF. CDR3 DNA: TGTGCCAGCACTGAATTTCCCAAGCAGTACTTC.

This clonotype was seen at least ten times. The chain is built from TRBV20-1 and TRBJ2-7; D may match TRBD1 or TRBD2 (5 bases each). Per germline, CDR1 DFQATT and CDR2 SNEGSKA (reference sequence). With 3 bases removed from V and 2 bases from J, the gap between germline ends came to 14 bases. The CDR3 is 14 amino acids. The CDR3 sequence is CSARVPGLPYEQYF. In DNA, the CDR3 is TGCAGTGCTAGGGTCCCGGGGCTCCCCTACGAGCAGTACTTC.

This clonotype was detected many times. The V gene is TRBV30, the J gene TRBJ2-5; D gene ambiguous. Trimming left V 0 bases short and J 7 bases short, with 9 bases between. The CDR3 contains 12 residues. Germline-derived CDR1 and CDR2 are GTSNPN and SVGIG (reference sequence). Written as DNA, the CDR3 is TGTGCCTGGAGTGTGGTGGGTGGGACCCAGTACTTC. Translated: CAWSVVGGTQYF.

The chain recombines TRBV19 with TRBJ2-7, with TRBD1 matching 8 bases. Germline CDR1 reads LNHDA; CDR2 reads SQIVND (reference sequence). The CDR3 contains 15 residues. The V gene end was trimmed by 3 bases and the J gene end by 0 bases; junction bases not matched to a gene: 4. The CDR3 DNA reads TGTGCCAGTAGTATCCGGACAGGGAGCTCCTACGAGCAGTACTTC. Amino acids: CASSIRTGSSYEQYF.

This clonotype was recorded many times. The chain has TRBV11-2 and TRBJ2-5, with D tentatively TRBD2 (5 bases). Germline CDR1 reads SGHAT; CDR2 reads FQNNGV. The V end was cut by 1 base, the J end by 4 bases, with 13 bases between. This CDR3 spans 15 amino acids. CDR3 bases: TGTGCCAGCAGCTTAGTCGGAAGCGGCGGAGAGACCCAGTACTTC. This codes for CASSLVGSGGETQYF.

The CDR3 region is CASKTIGATYEQYF. CDR3 bases: TGTGCCAGCAAAACCATAGGGGCTACCTACGAGCAGTACTTC. The chain couples TRBV28 to TRBJ2-7; D may be TRBD1 (5 bases). Germline V lookup: CDR1 MDHEN, CDR2 SYDVKM. V dropped 7 bases and J dropped 2 bases, with 15 bases sitting between them. The CDR3 contains 14 residues.

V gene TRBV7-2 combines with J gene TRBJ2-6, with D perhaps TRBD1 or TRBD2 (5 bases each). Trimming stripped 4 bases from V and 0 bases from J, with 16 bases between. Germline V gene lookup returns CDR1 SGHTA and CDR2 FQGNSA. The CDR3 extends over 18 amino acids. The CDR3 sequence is CASSSRGTLFSGANVLTF. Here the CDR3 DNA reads TGTGCCAGCAGCTCCCGAGGGACGCTATTCTCTGGGGCCAACGTCCTGACTTTC.

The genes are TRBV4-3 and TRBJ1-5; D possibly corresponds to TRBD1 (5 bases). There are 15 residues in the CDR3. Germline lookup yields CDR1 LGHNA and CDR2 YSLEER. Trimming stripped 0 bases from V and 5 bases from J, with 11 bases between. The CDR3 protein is CASSQEGVGDQPQHF. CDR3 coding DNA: TGCGCCAGCAGCCAAGAGGGGGTGGGGGATCAGCCCCAGCATTTT.

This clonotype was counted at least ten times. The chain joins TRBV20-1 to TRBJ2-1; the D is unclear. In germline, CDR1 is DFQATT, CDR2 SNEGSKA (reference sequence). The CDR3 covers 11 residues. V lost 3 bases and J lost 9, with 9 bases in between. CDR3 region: CSASRASEQFF. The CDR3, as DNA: TGCAGTGCTAGCCGTGCATCTGAGCAGTTCTTC.

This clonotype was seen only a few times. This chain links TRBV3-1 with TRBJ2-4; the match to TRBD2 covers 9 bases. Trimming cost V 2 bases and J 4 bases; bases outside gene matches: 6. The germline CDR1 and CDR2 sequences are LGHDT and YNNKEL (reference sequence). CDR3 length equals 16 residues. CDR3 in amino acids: CASSQPLAGVKNIQYF. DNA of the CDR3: TGTGCCAGCAGCCAACCCTTAGCGGGGGTTAAAAACATTCAGTACTTC.

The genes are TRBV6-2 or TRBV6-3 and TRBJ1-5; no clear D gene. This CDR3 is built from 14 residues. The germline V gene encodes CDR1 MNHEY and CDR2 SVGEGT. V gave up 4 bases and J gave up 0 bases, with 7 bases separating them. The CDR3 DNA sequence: TGTGCCAGCAGTTTAAGGTATAGCAATCAGCCCCAGCATTTT. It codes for CASSLRYSNQPQHF.

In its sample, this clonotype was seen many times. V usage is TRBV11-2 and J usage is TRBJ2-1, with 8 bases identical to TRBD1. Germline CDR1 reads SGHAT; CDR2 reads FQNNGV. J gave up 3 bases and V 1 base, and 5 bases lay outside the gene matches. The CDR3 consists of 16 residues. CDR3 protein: CASSLAGQGNYNEQFF. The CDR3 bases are TGTGCCAGCAGCTTAGCAGGACAGGGTAACTACAATGAGCAGTTCTTC.

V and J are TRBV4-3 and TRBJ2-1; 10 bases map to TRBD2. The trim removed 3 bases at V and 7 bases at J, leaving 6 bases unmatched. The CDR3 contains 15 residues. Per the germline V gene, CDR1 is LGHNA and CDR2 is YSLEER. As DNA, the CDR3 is TGCGCCAGCAGCCAGGTTCTAGCGGGAGTTAATGAGCAGTTCTTC. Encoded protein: CASSQVLAGVNEQFF.

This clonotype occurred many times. Here the CDR3 reads CSARRDTDTQYF. DNA of the CDR3: TGCAGTGCTAGAAGGGACACAGATACGCAGTATTTT. The chain uses TRBV20-1 and TRBJ2-3; no definite D call. V lost 2 bases to trimming and J lost 2 bases, with 5 bases between them. CDR1 is DFQATT and CDR2 is SNEGSKA in the germline V gene (reference sequence). The CDR3 is 12 amino acids.

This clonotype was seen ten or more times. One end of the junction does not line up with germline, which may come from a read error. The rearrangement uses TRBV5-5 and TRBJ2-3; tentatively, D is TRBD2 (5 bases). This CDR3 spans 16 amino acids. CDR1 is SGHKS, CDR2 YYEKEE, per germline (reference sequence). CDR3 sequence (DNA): TGTGCCGGCAGCTTGCACACCACTAGAAGCACAGATACGCAGTATTTT. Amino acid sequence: CAGSLHTTRSTDTQYF.